This TCR beta chain was sequenced during a study of T cells in Graves' hyperthyroidism and ophthalmopathy. The germline gives CDR1 PRHDT, CDR2 FYEKMQ (reference sequence). The CDR3 sequence is 12 residues long. V was pared by 5 bases and J by 11 bases, with 15 bases between. When ophthalmopathy did not progress within 18 months, Graves' hyperthyroidism was considered stable. The PBMCs were taken from more than 8 ml of fresh peripheral blood. Researchers took RNA transcripts and amplified the TCR beta CDR3 regions from them. Primed by the HTBI set, a first-round RT-PCR was run on the TCR CDR3. From the multiplex PCR reads, TCRdb called clonotypes with MiXCR, one entry per CDR3 protein. The table shows some 180,000 distinct CDR3 sequences, with less than 20% occurring only once. Study findings and constraints: Most thyroid clonotypes expanded above 0.001 were also detected in blood.

This clonotype appeared many times. What it binds is not known. Sequencing was done on a sample of blood. This clonotype was sampled from a woman aged 45-59 years with Graves' hyperthyroidism. J is TRBJ1-1 and V is TRBV13; D is unclear. CDR3 residues: CASSGPGGRAFF. As DNA, the CDR3 is TGTGCCAGCAGCGGCCCAGGAGGGCGCGCTTTCTTT.